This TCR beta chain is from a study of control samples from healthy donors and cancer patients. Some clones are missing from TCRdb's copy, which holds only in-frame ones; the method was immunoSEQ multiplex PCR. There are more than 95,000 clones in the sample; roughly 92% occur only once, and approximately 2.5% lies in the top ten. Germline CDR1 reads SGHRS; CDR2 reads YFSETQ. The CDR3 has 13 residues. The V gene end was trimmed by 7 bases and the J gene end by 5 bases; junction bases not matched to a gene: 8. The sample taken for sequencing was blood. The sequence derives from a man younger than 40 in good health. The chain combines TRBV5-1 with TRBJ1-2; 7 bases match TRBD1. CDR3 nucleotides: TGCGCCAGCCGGTCTACAGGGGCGTATGGCTACACCTTC. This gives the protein CASRSTGAYGYTF.